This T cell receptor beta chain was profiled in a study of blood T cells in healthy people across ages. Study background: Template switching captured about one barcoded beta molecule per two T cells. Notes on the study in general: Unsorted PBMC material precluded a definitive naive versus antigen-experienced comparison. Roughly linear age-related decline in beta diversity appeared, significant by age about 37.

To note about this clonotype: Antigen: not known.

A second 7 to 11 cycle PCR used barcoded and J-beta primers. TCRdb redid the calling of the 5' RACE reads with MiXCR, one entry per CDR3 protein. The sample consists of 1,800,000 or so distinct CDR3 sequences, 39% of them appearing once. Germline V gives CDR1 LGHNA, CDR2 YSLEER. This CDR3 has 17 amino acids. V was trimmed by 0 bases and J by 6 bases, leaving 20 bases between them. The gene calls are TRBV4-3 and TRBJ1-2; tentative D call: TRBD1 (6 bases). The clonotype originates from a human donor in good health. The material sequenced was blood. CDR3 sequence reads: CASSQDWVRDKGDGYTF. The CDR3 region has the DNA TGCGCCAGCAGCCAAGATTGGGTGAGGGACAAAGGCGATGGCTACACCTTC.